This is a list of T cell receptor beta chains from one sample in a study of shared clonotypes between healthy human individuals. Libraries were prepared by immunoSEQ multiplex PCR; TCRdb keeps only in-frame clonotypes and omits some of them. The sample lists over a million clones; roughly 98.5% were seen once. What was sequenced was naive CD4+ T cells sorted from blood. These receptor sequences come from a young man in good health. Each CDR3 is given with its conserved first and last residue. D genes are given only for firm matches. Clone size appears in some rows only: once, few, many, or a class for an expanded clone.

V gene: TRBV30; D gene: TRBD1; clone size: .; J gene: TRBJ2-5; CDR3 DNA: TGTGCCTGGAGTACTGGGACAGGTCAAGAGACCCAGTACTTC; CDR3 protein: CAWSTGTGQETQYF
V gene: TRBV11-2; D gene: .; clone size: .; J gene: TRBJ2-2; CDR3 DNA: TGTGCCAGCAGCTTAGGGAATAAGCGGCGGGCCGGGGAGCTGTTTTTT; CDR3 protein: CASSLGNKRRAGELFF
V gene: TRBV2; D gene: TRBD2; clone size: .; J gene: TRBJ2-7; CDR3 DNA: TGTGCCAGCGGTGGGGGGGTGCCGCAGTACTTC; CDR3 protein: CASGGGVPQYF
V gene: TRBV30; D gene: .; clone size: .; J gene: TRBJ1-1; CDR3 DNA: TGTGCCTGGAGCCGGGACACGAACACTGAAGCTTTCTTT; CDR3 protein: CAWSRDTNTEAFF
V gene: TRBV6-5; D gene: TRBD1; clone size: .; J gene: TRBJ1-1; CDR3 DNA: TGTGCCAGCAGAACAGGGGGCGCCGACACTGAAGCTTTCTTT; CDR3 protein: CASRTGGADTEAFF
V gene: TRBV28; D gene: .; clone size: .; J gene: TRBJ1-2; CDR3 DNA: TGTGCCAGCAGTTTAGGCAGGGGTTCTGTAGGCTACACCTTC; CDR3 protein: CASSLGRGSVGYTF
V gene: TRBV5-1; D gene: TRBD2; clone size: once; J gene: TRBJ2-1; CDR3 DNA: TGCGCCAGCAGCTTGGATCCTAGCGGGACATACAATGAGCAGTTCTTC; CDR3 protein: CASSLDPSGTYNEQFF
V gene: TRBV5-1; D gene: .; clone size: .; J gene: TRBJ2-7; CDR3 DNA: TGCGCCAGCAGCTTGAGTGTGAGATACGAGCAGTACTTC; CDR3 protein: CASSLSVRYEQYF
V gene: TRBV7-2; D gene: TRBD2; clone size: .; J gene: TRBJ2-3; CDR3 DNA: TGTGCCAGCAGCTCCCCTCCTAGCGGGGACCCCGATACGCAGTATTTT; CDR3 protein: CASSSPPSGDPDTQYF
V gene: TRBV14; D gene: .; clone size: .; J gene: TRBJ2-2; CDR3 DNA: TGTGCCAGCAGCCAAGATCTGCCGGGAGCGGCGGGGGAGCTGTTTTTT; CDR3 protein: CASSQDLPGAAGELFF
V gene: TRBV5-1; D gene: .; clone size: .; J gene: TRBJ2-2; CDR3 DNA: TGCGCCAGTAACAGGGGGGCTAGCGGAGTATACACCGGGGAGCTGTTTTTT; CDR3 protein: CASNRGASGVYTGELFF
V gene: TRBV28; D gene: .; clone size: .; J gene: TRBJ1-1; CDR3 DNA: TGTGCCAGCAGCACAGGGTCCCGGACTGAAGCTTTCTTT; CDR3 protein: CASSTGSRTEAFF
V gene: TRBV19; D gene: .; clone size: once; J gene: TRBJ2-5; CDR3 DNA: TGTGCCAGTAGTAAACAGGGGAGGAGAGAGACCCAGTACTTC; CDR3 protein: CASSKQGRRETQYF
V gene: TRBV30; D gene: .; clone size: .; J gene: TRBJ2-3; CDR3 DNA: TGTGCCTGGGACCGGGGGTTCACAGATACGCAGTATTTT; CDR3 protein: CAWDRGFTDTQYF
V gene: TRBV18; D gene: .; clone size: .; J gene: TRBJ2-1; CDR3 DNA: TGTGCCAGCTCACCATTGGCAGGGGTAGAAAATGAGCAGTTCTTC; CDR3 protein: CASSPLAGVENEQFF
V gene: TRBV5-6; D gene: TRBD2; clone size: .; J gene: TRBJ2-1; CDR3 DNA: TGTGCCAGCAGCCGTACTAGCGGGGCCACAAATGAGCAGTTCTTC; CDR3 protein: CASSRTSGATNEQFF
V gene: TRBV18; D gene: .; clone size: .; J gene: TRBJ2-1; CDR3 DNA: TGTGCCAGCTCACCGACTAGCTCCTACAATGAGCAGTTCTTC; CDR3 protein: CASSPTSSYNEQFF
V gene: TRBV2; D gene: TRBD1; clone size: .; J gene: TRBJ2-3; CDR3 DNA: TGTGCCAGCAGCAGCAGGGGGGATACGCAGTATTTT; CDR3 protein: CASSSRGDTQYF
V gene: TRBV15; D gene: .; clone size: .; J gene: TRBJ2-7; CDR3 DNA: TGTGCCACCAGTCGAGCGAGACAGGACTACGAGCAGTACTTC; CDR3 protein: CATSRARQDYEQYF
V gene: TRBV19; D gene: TRBD2; clone size: .; J gene: TRBJ2-1; CDR3 DNA: TGTGCCAGTAGACGTGCAGCGGGAGGCTCGGATGAGCAGTTCTTC; CDR3 protein: CASRRAAGGSDEQFF
V gene: TRBV11-2; D gene: TRBD2; clone size: once; J gene: TRBJ2-2; CDR3 DNA: TGTGCCAGCAGCTTGCGGCTAGCGGGAGGAAGCCCGAACACCGGGGAGCTGTTTTTT; CDR3 protein: CASSLRLAGGSPNTGELFF
V gene: TRBV15; D gene: .; clone size: .; J gene: TRBJ2-1; CDR3 DNA: TGTGCCACCAGCACCCTGGGGCGGCCCCAGGTGAATGAGCAGTTCTTC; CDR3 protein: CATSTLGRPQVNEQFF
V gene: TRBV18; D gene: .; clone size: .; J gene: TRBJ1-3; CDR3 DNA: TGTGCCAGCTCCGCGGGGGACTCTGGAAACACCATATATTTT; CDR3 protein: CASSAGDSGNTIYF
V gene: TRBV2; D gene: TRBD1; clone size: .; J gene: TRBJ2-1; CDR3 DNA: TGTGCCAGCAACCGGGACAGACAACTCCTCCAAAAGTACAATGAGCAGTTCTTC; CDR3 protein: CASNRDRQLLQKYNEQFF
V gene: TRBV9; D gene: .; clone size: .; J gene: TRBJ2-5; CDR3 DNA: TGTGCCAGCAGCGTAGCCCTTTATCCCCAAGAGACCCAGTACTTC; CDR3 protein: CASSVALYPQETQYF
V gene: TRBV5-1; D gene: .; clone size: .; J gene: TRBJ1-3; CDR3 DNA: TGCGCCAGCAGCTCAACACTTTCTGGAAACACCATATATTTT; CDR3 protein: CASSSTLSGNTIYF
V gene: TRBV4-2; D gene: .; clone size: once; J gene: TRBJ2-1; CDR3 DNA: TGTGCCAGCAGCCAAGGGGGACTGGACAATGAGCAGTTCTTC; CDR3 protein: CASSQGGLDNEQFF
V gene: TRBV7-9; D gene: .; clone size: .; J gene: TRBJ1-4; CDR3 DNA: TGTGCCAGCAGCAGACCCCTTGGGGACCGGGATGAAAAACTGTTTTTT; CDR3 protein: CASSRPLGDRDEKLFF
V gene: TRBV5-1; D gene: .; clone size: .; J gene: TRBJ1-2; CDR3 DNA: TGCGCCAGCAGCTCTAGTCGTGGGCTTCACTACTATGGCTACACCTTC; CDR3 protein: CASSSSRGLHYYGYTF
V gene: TRBV18; D gene: .; clone size: .; J gene: TRBJ2-2; CDR3 DNA: TGTGCCAGCTCACCGATACTAGGCGCGAACACCGGGGAGCTGTTTTTT; CDR3 protein: CASSPILGANTGELFF
V gene: TRBV4-1; D gene: TRBD2; clone size: .; J gene: TRBJ2-2; CDR3 DNA: TGCGCCAGCAGCCCCAGATATCTAGCGGGAGGACCTCTTCGCGGCACCGGGGAGCTGTTTTTT; CDR3 protein: CASSPRYLAGGPLRGTGELFF
V gene: TRBV11-2; D gene: TRBD1; clone size: .; J gene: TRBJ2-1; CDR3 DNA: TGTGCCAGCATCGGGACAGGGGGCCAGTTCTTC; CDR3 protein: CASIGTGGQFF
V gene: TRBV18; D gene: .; clone size: .; J gene: TRBJ1-2; CDR3 DNA: TGTGCCAGCTCACCATCCTCGGACCCTAACTATGGCTACACCTTC; CDR3 protein: CASSPSSDPNYGYTF